One sample yielded the 2 T cell receptor beta chains listed below, sequenced in a study of blood T cell repertoires in COVID-19 (dated by TCRdb to 2019 to 2021). Library preparation was by the immunoSEQ multiplex PCR assay. TCRdb obtained this table from immuneACCESS and retained in-frame rearrangements with V and J assigned. These tables miss some clones; where compared with another copy, unresolved V genes account for less than half of the shortfall, and the remainder is unexplained. This sample comprises approximately 240,000 clones, more than 60% of them detected only once. The top ten hold approximately 4% of the sample. The sequenced material came from peripheral blood. These TCRs come from a woman between 40 and 55 years old with active or convalescent COVID-19.

V and J are TRBV19 and TRBJ2-2, with D possibly TRBD2 on 5 matching bases. Germline V gene data show CDR1 as LNHDA and CDR2 as SQIVND (reference sequence). Trimming shortened V by 7 bases and J by 6 bases, and 15 bases separated the two germline ends. This CDR3 has 14 amino acids. This CDR3 reads CASISGNAPGELFF. DNA for the CDR3: TGTGCCAGTATTTCCGGGAACGCCCCCGGGGAGCTGTTTTTT.

The rearrangement uses TRBV30 and TRBJ1-6, with TRBD1 identical over 9 bases. Germline V gene lookup returns CDR1 GTSNPN and CDR2 SVGIG (reference sequence). The CDR3 totals 12 residues. The V gene end was trimmed by 6 bases and the J gene end by 7 bases; junction bases not matched to a gene: 1. CDR3 region: CACDRGNSPLHF. The CDR3 DNA is TGTGCCTGTGACAGGGGGAATTCACCCCTCCACTTT. Full variable domain (missing parts from reference TRBV30 and TRBJ1-6): SQTIHQWPATLVQPVGSPLSLECTVEGTSNPNLYWYRQAAGRGLQLLFYSVGIGQISSEVPQNLSASRPQDRQFILSSKKLLLSDSGFYLCACDRGNSPLHFGNGTRLTVT.